The table lists the clone carrying this T cell receptor (beta chain) with many counts. Its antigen remains unknown. Study-wide results and caveats: Tumor Tregs overlapped most with tumor, then blood, naive CD4+ cells. In terms of TCR gene usage, tumor memory CD4+ T cells clustered together with blood and lymph node memory CD4+ cells, as well as with lymph node naive CD4+ cells.

Treg sorting used a CD4+CD25+CD127-/low gate. After constant-region reverse-primer amplification, full-length variable regions underwent semi-nested PCR with Nested Universal Primer A. TCRdb fed the 5' RACE reads into MiXCR, producing one record per CDR3 protein. The sample records 35,000 to 50,000 distinct CDR3 sequences, about 20% being singletons. Trimming cost V 3 bases and J 2 bases, with 7 bases left between them. CDR1 and CDR2 from the germline V gene are MNHNS and SASEGT. The CDR3 contains 13 residues. The sequence was collected from a female donor with breast cancer. Sequencing was carried out using Tregs sorted from blood. The chain is built from TRBV6-1 and TRBJ1-2; no definite D call. CDR3 protein: CASSDPVNYGYTF. The CDR3, as DNA: TGTGCCAGCAGTGATCCGGTAAACTATGGCTACACCTTC.